The rows below give T cell receptor beta chains drawn from one sample of a study of T cells in Graves' hyperthyroidism and ophthalmopathy. TCRdb reprocessed the multiplex PCR reads with MiXCR, giving one entry per CDR3 protein. The table records hundreds of thousands of distinct CDR3 sequences, approximately 14% of them present only once. Sequencing used blood. These receptor sequences come from a woman aged 18-35 years with Graves' hyperthyroidism. Each CDR3 is given with its conserved first and last residue. Clone size, where shown, is once, few, many, or a class for clones that have expanded.

size: many
V: TRBV28
CDR3: CASSDSGANVLTF

size: many
V: TRBV12-3/TRBV12-4
CDR3: CASSRSDDYGYTF

size: .
V: TRBV7-9
CDR3: CASSTSDSWNEKLFF

size: .
V: TRBV25-1
CDR3: CASSMEGRSNEQFF

size: .
V: TRBV27
CDR3: CASSFSSSNQPQHF

size: .
V: TRBV6-1
CDR3: CAAQGVSSYNEQFF

size: many
V: TRBV6-1
CDR3: CASSTRQGNTEAFF

size: many
V: TRBV2
CDR3: CASSEDLRTGSTEAFF

size: few
V: TRBV24-1
CDR3: CATSDSSAGSYNEQFF

size: many
V: TRBV6-1
CDR3: CASSYGTTNTEAFF

size: .
V: TRBV5-8
CDR3: CASSFGLAGDNEQFF

size: .
V: TRBV27
CDR3: CASSDRVEQFF

size: many
V: TRBV11-2
CDR3: CASSLVLDLAQETQYF

size: .
V: TRBV7-9
CDR3: CASTPTGTGANVLTF

size: .
V: TRBV7-9
CDR3: CASSLFQSHEQYF

size: .
V: TRBV7-9
CDR3: CASSPSIGTAGEKNIQYF

size: many
V: TRBV7-8
CDR3: CASSSLPNRTIYEAFF

size: .
V: TRBV2
CDR3: CASREVLYEQYF

size: many
V: TRBV12-3/TRBV12-4
CDR3: CASSSAGVLYNEQFF

size: few
V: TRBV7-8
CDR3: CASSLAPDRENTEAFF

size: many
V: TRBV3-1
CDR3: CASSQLRDTGELFF

size: many
V: TRBV29-1
CDR3: CSVPDLGEGAYEQYF

size: .
V: TRBV20-1
CDR3: CSAEGDREYEQYF

size: many
V: TRBV5-1
CDR3: CASSGLAGAGDEQFF

size: .
V: TRBV28
CDR3: CASSLCRGPTEQYF

size: .
V: TRBV7-8
CDR3: CASSLLRDRVQGYTF

size: many
V: TRBV2
CDR3: CASLSQGTLAGSSYNEQFF

size: .
V: TRBV6-5
CDR3: CASSYSSGPRDEQFF

size: few
V: TRBV7-9
CDR3: CASSFGDRSNQPQHF

size: .
V: TRBV7-9
CDR3: CASSLEGGDEQYF

size: .
V: TRBV10-3
CDR3: CAIRPSLNQPQHF

size: .
V: TRBV9
CDR3: CASSATTGLSYNEQFF

size: few
V: TRBV28
CDR3: CASSFLSEKLFF

size: many
V: TRBV2
CDR3: CASTMRPTAEAFF

size: .
V: TRBV19
CDR3: CASSPPSVLGTGLAGTEAFF

size: once
V: TRBV12-3/TRBV12-4
CDR3: CASSLIGPLLSYEQYF

size: many
V: TRBV11-2
CDR3: CASSGPGHKYYEQYF

size: many
V: TRBV7-9
CDR3: CASSFPTSGRGNEQFF

size: many
V: TRBV20-1
CDR3: CSARETGDTEAFF

size: few
V: TRBV4-2
CDR3: CASSRMSTGGNYGYTF

size: .
V: TRBV24-1
CDR3: CATSDLERQALSYEQYF

size: many
V: TRBV10-3
CDR3: CAISESSGRSYNEQFF

size: many
V: TRBV7-2
CDR3: CASSRPGTANTGELFF

size: .
V: TRBV18
CDR3: CASSPGTGDRETQYF

size: .
V: TRBV6-2/TRBV6-3
CDR3: CASKMRVGAGSRDQPQHF

size: few
V: TRBV29-1
CDR3: CSGKRPTGELFF

size: many
V: TRBV3-1
CDR3: CASSQNQRSYEQYF

size: few
V: TRBV5-1
CDR3: CASSLLGSYTEAFF

size: .
V: TRBV28
CDR3: CASMGGWSVTGDGTQYF

size: .
V: TRBV18
CDR3: CASSSRVGPVPGPQHF

size: many
V: TRBV7-9
CDR3: CASSHSVSGKNYNEQFF

size: many
V: TRBV27
CDR3: CASSLFPTDTQYF

size: many
V: TRBV7-2
CDR3: CASSSPGLAGVRETQYF

size: .
V: TRBV7-6
CDR3: CASSQGLAGEGEQFF